This T cell receptor beta chain was retrieved from a study of T cell responses to AZD1222 COVID-19 vaccine. Study findings and constraints: Most donors were white British and more were female, and clonal diversity was possibly underestimated. With dominance at 160-218 and 743-854, vaccine-associated CD4 TCRs spanned spike. Once two AZD1222 doses were given, Spike-specific TCR breadth and depth went up. The peak T cell response came first, and repertoires were sampled only after it.

In regard to this clone: Antigen unknown.

This CDR3 comprises 13 residues. Per germline, CDR1 SGDLS and CDR2 YYNGEE. Trimming took off 0 bases at V and 7 bases at J, with 8 bases between the two ends. TCRdb's table, derived via immunoSEQ multiplex PCR, lists solely in-frame clones and lacks some. The sample consists of around 130,000 clones, 94% of them appearing once. Specimen: peripheral blood, collected on day 0 of AZD1222 vaccination. This chain connects TRBV9 to TRBJ1-5; maybe TRBD1 (6 bases). The receptor was derived from an adult in good health. The CDR3 coding sequence is TGTGCCAGCAGCGTAGAACAGGGCCAGCCCCAGCATTTT. Translation gives CASSVEQGQPQHF.